Given below is one T cell receptor beta chain in context. The target antigen is unknown. The naive CD8 population came from CD45RO-negative cells selected for CCR7, without terminally differentiated effector memory CD45RA+ cells. This record belongs to a study of shared clonotypes between healthy human individuals. General study results and limits: Generation probabilities were higher for clonotypes shared across all four sorted-subset donors than for unshared ones. Owing to a small donor count, the genetic and exposure-history diversity represented was limited.

DNA at 200 ng, 30,000 or so T cell genomes, went into sorted-subset replicate PCRs. Profiling relied on immunoSEQ multiplex PCR, and the TCRdb table lists in-frame clones only, not all of them. Of around 2,100,000 clones detected, around 96% appear once; the ten largest clones hold approximately 1%. The CDR3 has 16 amino acids. V was clipped by 4 bases and J by 3 bases, with 18 bases between them. Germline CDR1 reads MGHRA; CDR2 reads YSYEKL. The TCR sequence derives from a man aged 18 to 29 in good health. The chain is built from TRBV4-1 and TRBJ2-5; D gene ambiguous. Sequenced: naive CD8+ T cells sorted from blood. This chain's CDR3 is CASSLQPAFPKETQYF. CDR3 bases: TGCGCCAGCAGCCTTCAACCGGCCTTCCCGAAAGAGACCCAGTACTTC.